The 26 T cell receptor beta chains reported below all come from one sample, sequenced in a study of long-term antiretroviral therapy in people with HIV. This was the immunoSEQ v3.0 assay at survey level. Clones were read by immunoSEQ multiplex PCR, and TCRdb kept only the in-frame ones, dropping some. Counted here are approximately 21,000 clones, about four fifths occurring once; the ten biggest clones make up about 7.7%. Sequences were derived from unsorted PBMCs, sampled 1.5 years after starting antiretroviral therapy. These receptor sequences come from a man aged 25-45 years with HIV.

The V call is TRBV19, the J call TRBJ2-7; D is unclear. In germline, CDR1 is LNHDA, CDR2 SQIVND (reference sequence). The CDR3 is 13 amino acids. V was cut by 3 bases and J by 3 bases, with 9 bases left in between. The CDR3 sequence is CASSIGTIYEQYF. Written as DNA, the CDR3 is TGTGCCAGTAGTATCGGCACCATCTACGAGCAGTACTTC.

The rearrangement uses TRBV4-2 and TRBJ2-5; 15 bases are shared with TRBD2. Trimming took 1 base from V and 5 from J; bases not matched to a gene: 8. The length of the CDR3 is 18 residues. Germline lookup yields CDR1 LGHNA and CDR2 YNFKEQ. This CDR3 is CASSQARTSGGAGETQYF. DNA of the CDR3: TGTGCCAGCAGCCAAGCTCGGACTAGCGGGGGGGCGGGGGAGACCCAGTACTTC.

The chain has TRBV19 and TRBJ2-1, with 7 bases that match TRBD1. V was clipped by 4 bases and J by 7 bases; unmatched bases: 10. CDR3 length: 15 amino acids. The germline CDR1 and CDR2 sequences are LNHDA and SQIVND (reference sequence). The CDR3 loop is CASSTGAGGMNEQFF. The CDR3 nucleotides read TGTGCCAGTAGTACTGGAGCAGGGGGTATGAATGAGCAGTTCTTC.

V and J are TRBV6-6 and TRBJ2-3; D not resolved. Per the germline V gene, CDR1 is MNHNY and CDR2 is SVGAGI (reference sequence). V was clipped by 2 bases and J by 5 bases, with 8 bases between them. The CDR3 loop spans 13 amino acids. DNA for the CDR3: TGTGCCAGCAGTTACCCCCCGGAAGATACGCAGTATTTT. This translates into CASSYPPEDTQYF.

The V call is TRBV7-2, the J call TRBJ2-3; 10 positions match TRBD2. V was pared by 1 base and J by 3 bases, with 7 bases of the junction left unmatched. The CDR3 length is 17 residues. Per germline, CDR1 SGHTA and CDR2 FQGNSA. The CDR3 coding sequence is TGTGCCAGCAGCTTAGGGTCTAGCGGGAGAATAACAGATACGCAGTATTTT. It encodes CASSLGSSGRITDTQYF.

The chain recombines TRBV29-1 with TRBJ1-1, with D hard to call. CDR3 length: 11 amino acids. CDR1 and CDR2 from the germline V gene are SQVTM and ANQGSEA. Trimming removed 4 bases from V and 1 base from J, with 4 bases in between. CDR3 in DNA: TGCAGCGTTGGCCCGAACACTGAAGCTTTCTTT. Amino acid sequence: CSVGPNTEAFF.

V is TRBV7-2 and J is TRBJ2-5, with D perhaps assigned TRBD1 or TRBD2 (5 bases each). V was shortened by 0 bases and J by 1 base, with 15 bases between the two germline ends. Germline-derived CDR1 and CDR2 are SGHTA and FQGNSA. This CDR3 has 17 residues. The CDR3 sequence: CASSLAWQQGRQETQYF. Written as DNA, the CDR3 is TGTGCCAGCAGCTTAGCCTGGCAGCAGGGACGCCAAGAGACCCAGTACTTC. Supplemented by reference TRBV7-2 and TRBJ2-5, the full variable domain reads GAGVSQSPSNKVTEKGKDVELRCDPISGHTALYWYRQSLGQGLEFLIYFQGNSAPDKSGLPSDRFSAERTGGSVSTLTIQRTQQEDSAVYLCASSLAWQQGRQETQYFGPGTRLLVL.

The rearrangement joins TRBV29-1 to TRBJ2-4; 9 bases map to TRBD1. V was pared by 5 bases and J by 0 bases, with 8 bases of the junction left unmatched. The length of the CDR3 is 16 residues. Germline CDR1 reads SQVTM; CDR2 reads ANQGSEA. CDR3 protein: CSVYLNRGLAKNIQYF. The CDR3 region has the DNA TGCAGCGTTTATCTGAACAGGGGGCTAGCCAAAAACATTCAGTACTTC.

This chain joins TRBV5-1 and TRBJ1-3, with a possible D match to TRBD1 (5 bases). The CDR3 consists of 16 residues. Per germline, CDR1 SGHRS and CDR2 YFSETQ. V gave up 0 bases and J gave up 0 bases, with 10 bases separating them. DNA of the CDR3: TGCGCCAGCAGCTTGGAAGGGGCTACCTCTGGAAACACCATATATTTT. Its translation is CASSLEGATSGNTIYF.

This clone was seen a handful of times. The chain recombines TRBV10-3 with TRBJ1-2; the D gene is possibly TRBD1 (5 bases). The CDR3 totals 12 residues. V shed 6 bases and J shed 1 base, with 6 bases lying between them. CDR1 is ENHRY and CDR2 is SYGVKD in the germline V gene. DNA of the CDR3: TGTGCCATCAGCGACAGTAACTATGGCTACACCTTC. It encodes CAISDSNYGYTF.

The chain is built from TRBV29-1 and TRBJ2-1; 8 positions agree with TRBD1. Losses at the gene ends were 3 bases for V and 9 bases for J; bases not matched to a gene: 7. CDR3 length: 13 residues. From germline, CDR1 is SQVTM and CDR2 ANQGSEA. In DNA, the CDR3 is TGCAGCGTTGAGCCGACAGGGGTGGGTGAGCAGTTCTTC. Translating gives CSVEPTGVGEQFF.

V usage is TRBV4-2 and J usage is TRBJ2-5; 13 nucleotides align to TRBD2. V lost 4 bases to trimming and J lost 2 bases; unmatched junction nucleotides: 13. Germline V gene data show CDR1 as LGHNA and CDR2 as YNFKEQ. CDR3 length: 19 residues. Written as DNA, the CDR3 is TGTGCCAGCAGCCTGTCCGGGACTAGCGGGGCCACAAGGCAAGAGACCCAGTACTTC. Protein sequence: CASSLSGTSGATRQETQYF.

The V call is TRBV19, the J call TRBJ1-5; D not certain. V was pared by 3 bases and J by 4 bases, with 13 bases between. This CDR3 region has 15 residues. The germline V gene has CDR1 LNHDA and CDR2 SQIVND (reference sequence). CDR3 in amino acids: CASSINWQTNQPQHF. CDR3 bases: TGTGCCAGTAGTATCAACTGGCAGACTAATCAGCCCCAGCATTTT.

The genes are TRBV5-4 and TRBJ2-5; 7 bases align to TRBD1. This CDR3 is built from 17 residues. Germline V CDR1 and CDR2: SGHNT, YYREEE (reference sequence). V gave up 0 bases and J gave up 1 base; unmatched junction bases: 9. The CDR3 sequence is CASSLAVGGLGQETQYF. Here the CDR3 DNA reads TGTGCCAGCAGCTTGGCCGTAGGGGGCCTTGGCCAAGAGACCCAGTACTTC.

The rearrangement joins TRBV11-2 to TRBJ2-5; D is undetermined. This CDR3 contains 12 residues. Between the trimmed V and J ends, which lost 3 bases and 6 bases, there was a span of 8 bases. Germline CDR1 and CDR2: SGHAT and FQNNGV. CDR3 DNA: TGTGCCAGCAGCTTGGGTACCCAGACCCAGTACTTC. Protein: CASSLGTQTQYF.

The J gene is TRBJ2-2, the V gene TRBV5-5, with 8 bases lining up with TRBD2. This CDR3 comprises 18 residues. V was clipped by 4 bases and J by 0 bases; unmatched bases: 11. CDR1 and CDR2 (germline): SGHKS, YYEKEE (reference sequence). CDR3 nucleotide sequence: TGTGCCAGCAGCCGCGTACCTAGCGGGCAAACGAACACCGGGGAGCTGTTTTTT. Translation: CASSRVPSGQTNTGELFF.

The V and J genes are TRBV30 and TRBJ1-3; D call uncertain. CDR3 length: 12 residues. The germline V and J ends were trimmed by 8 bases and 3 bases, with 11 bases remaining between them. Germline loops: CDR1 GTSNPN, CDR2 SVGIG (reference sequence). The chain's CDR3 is CAGRLFGNTIYF. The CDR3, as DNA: TGTGCCGGAAGACTTTTTGGAAACACCATATATTTT.

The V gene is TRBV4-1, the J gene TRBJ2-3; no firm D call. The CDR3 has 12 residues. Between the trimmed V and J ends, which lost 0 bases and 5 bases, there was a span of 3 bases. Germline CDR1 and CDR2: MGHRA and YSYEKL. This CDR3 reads CASSQELDTQYF. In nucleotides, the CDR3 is TGCGCCAGCAGCCAAGAGTTAGATACGCAGTATTTT.

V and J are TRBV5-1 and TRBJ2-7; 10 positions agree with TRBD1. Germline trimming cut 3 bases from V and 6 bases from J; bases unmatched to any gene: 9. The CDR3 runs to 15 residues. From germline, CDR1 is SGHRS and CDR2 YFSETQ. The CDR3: CASSSRDRGAGEQYF. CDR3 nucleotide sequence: TGCGCCAGCAGCTCCCGGGACAGGGGTGCAGGCGAGCAGTACTTC.

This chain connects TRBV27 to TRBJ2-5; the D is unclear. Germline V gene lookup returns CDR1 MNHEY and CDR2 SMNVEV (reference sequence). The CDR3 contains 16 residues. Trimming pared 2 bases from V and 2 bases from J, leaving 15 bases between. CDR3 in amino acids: CASSLRAGPRQETQYF. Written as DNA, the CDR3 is TGTGCCAGCAGTTTACGAGCTGGTCCACGGCAAGAGACCCAGTACTTC.

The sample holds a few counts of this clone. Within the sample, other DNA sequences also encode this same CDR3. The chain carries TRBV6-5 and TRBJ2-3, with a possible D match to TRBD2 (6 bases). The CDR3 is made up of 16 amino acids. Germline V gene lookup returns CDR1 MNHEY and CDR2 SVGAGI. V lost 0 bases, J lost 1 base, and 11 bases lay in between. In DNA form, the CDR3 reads TGTGCCAGCAGTTACTCGTTCACGGGGGGCACAGATACGCAGTATTTT. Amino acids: CASSYSFTGGTDTQYF.

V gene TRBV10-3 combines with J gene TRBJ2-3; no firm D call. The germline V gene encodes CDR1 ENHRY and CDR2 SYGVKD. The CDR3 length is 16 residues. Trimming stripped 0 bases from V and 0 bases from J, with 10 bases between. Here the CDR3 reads CAISESPTKSTDTQYF. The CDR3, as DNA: TGTGCCATCAGTGAGTCTCCTACTAAGAGCACAGATACGCAGTATTTT.

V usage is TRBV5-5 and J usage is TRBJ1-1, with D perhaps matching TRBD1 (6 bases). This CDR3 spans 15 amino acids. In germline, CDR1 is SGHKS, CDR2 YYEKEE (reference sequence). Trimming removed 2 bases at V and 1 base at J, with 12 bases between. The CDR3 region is CASSFYDRRNTEAFF. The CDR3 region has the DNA TGTGCCAGCAGCTTTTACGACAGGCGGAACACTGAAGCTTTCTTT.

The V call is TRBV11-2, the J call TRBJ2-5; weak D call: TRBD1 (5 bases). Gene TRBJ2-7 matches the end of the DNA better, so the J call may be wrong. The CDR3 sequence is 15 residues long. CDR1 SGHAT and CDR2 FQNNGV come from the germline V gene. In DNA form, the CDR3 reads TGTGCCAGCAGCTTAACAGGCTCCCTCTCCTACGAGCAGTACTTC. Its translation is CASSLTGSLSYEQYF.

DNA of the CDR3: TGTGCCTGGAGTTTTAAACAGGGAATCGACTATGGCTACACCTTC. Its translation is CAWSFKQGIDYGYTF. This chain uses TRBV30 with TRBJ1-2, with D perhaps TRBD1 (6 bases). Germline V gene sequence: CDR1 GTSNPN, CDR2 SVGIG (reference sequence). Trimming left V 2 bases short and J 3 bases short, with 16 bases between. This CDR3 contains 15 residues.

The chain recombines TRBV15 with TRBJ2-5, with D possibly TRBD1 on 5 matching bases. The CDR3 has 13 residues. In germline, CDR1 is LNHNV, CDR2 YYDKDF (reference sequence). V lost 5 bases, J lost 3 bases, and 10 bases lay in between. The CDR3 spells CATSVLGEETQYF. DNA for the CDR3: TGTGCCACCAGCGTCCTAGGGGAAGAGACCCAGTACTTC. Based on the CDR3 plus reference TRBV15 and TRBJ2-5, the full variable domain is DAMVIQNPRYQVTQFGKPVTLSCSQTLNHNVMYWYQQKSSQAPKLLFHYYDKDFNNEADTPDNFQSRRPNTSFCFLDIRSPGLGDTAMYLCATSVLGEETQYFGPGTRLLVL.